This is a list of T cell receptor beta chains from one sample in a study of shared clonotypes between healthy human individuals. Assay used: immunoSEQ multiplex PCR; TCRdb lists only in-frame clones, some missing. The table shows some 2.4 million clones, with 93% occurring only once. The specimen was naive CD4+ T cells from PBMCs. All receptors come from a young man in good health. Some clones in this sample may be carry-over from other donors' samples. CDR3s include the opening cysteine and the closing phenylalanine or tryptophan. Only part of the rows carry a size: once, few, many, or a class if the clone is expanded.

size	length	V	J	CDR3
.	12	TRBV6-1	TRBJ1-1	CASRGTLFEAFF
.	15	TRBV7-3	TRBJ1-3	CASSIGATSGNTIYF
.	14	TRBV28	TRBJ2-7	CASSLSIILYEQYF
.	14	TRBV18	TRBJ2-5	CASSPPTGRETQYF
.	13	TRBV18	TRBJ2-5	CASSPGASETQYF
few	11	TRBV28	TRBJ1-1	CASSFWSEAFF
few	12	TRBV28	TRBJ2-1	CASSLLYNEQFF
.	13	TRBV6-5	TRBJ1-2	CASSSTGPRSYTF
few	14	TRBV6-5	TRBJ1-1	CASSYLNPGTEAFF
.	16	TRBV28	TRBJ2-2	CASSYTTGTVSGELFF
.	16	TRBV6-1	TRBJ2-1	CASSEERGLSYNEQFF
.	14	TRBV30	TRBJ1-1	CAWNPGQGNTEAFF
.	14	TRBV9	TRBJ2-5	CASSRDGGQETQYF
.	16	TRBV5-1	TRBJ2-1	CASSLGVAVRNNEQFF
once	18	TRBV7-9	TRBJ2-1	CASSLRSVAGSSYNEQFF
.	18	TRBV9	TRBJ2-3	CASSVAPSGREGTDTQYF
.	12	TRBV25-1	TRBJ2-7	CASTGSSYEQYF
.	11	TRBV2	TRBJ2-1	CASSGIGEQFF
.	15	TRBV5-6	TRBJ2-2	CASSWGTGDDGELFF
once	15	TRBV6-1	TRBJ2-7	CATQPGDSYEYEQYF
once	15	TRBV19	TRBJ2-7	CASSMPGQGTYEQYF
.	13	TRBV7-6	TRBJ2-7	CASSPSDPGEQYF
.	19	TRBV6-1	TRBJ2-7	CASSGIDRVGLISSYEQYF
.	11	TRBV6-5	TRBJ2-5	CASTSGETQYF
.	16	TRBV18	TRBJ1-1	CASSPSRDIMNTEAFF
.	16	TRBV27	TRBJ2-6	CASSRTGRPGANVLTF
.	16	TRBV7-2	TRBJ1-1	CASSSYPRTGNTEAFF
once	16	TRBV27	TRBJ2-1	CASSRYHGGSENEQFF
.	19	TRBV18	TRBJ2-1	CASSPTMTSGRGSYNEQFF
.	14	TRBV28	TRBJ2-7	CASSFPGQGYEQYF
.	17	TRBV5-1	TRBJ2-3	CASSLSPPGQILDTQYF
.	15	TRBV5-6	TRBJ2-2	CASSLAPTGAGELFF
.	13	TRBV27	TRBJ2-7	CASSLSVRGEQYF
once	15	TRBV9	TRBJ2-5	CASSTPTGGTETQYF
.	14	TRBV7-3	TRBJ2-2	CASSSVRNTGELFF
once	13	TRBV7-8	TRBJ2-3	CASSWTGTGTQYF
.	14	TRBV30	TRBJ2-4	CAWSVSSHGGIQYF
.	15	TRBV18	TRBJ2-7	CASSPPWDSNYEQYF
once	15	TRBV5-4	TRBJ2-1	CASSLKVGLEREQFF
.	14	TRBV7-3	TRBJ1-4	CASSLTGGNEKLFF